Listed here are 8 T cell receptor beta chains from one sample, sequenced in a study of CD8 T cells in ankylosing spondylitis. TCRdb independently ran MiXCR on the 5' RACE reads; one entry per CDR3 protein. In the table there are 200,000 to 300,000 distinct CDR3 sequences, about 10% of which are singletons. Sequenced input: blood, either unsorted or a sorted T cell fraction (not recorded which). The receptors originated from a male donor with ankylosing spondylitis or in good health (not recorded which).

The V gene is TRBV7-3, the J gene TRBJ2-1; 7 bases are a match to TRBD1. The trim removed 1 base at V and 4 bases at J, leaving 4 bases unmatched. Per the germline V gene, CDR1 is SGHTA and CDR2 is FQGTGA. The CDR3 sequence is 15 residues long. CDR3 amino acids: CASSLRGGGYNEQFF. Here the CDR3 DNA reads TGTGCCAGCAGCTTAAGAGGGGGCGGATACAATGAGCAGTTCTTC.

The chain uses TRBV20-1 and TRBJ2-5; D might be TRBD1 or TRBD2, each matching 5 bases. With 3 bases removed from V and 7 bases from J, the gap between germline ends came to 15 bases. The CDR3 contains 13 residues. Germline CDR1 DFQATT, CDR2 SNEGSKA (reference sequence). CDR3: CSARASGAVTQYF. The CDR3 region has the DNA TGCAGTGCTAGGGCTTCCGGGGCCGTGACCCAGTACTTC.

This clonotype showed up many times. The CDR3 sequence: CASSLVGLAGGDTQYF. The CDR3 region has the DNA TGCGCCAGCAGCTTGGTTGGACTAGCGGGAGGAGATACGCAGTATTTT. J is TRBJ2-3 and V is TRBV5-1; 14 bases match TRBD2. Germline lookup yields CDR1 SGHRS and CDR2 YFSETQ. Unmatched junction bases numbered 2, after V lost 0 bases and J lost 5 bases. The CDR3 has 16 residues.

The table lists this clonotype with many counts. The chain carries TRBV25-1 and TRBJ2-1, with 10 bases that match TRBD2. J lost 3 bases, V lost 10 bases, and 9 bases had no gene match. The length of the CDR3 is 15 residues. CDR1 MGHDK and CDR2 SYGVNS come from the germline V gene. The DNA for the CDR3 is TGTGCCACCGAATCTAGCGGGGGCCACTACAATGAGCAGTTCTTC. It specifies CATESSGGHYNEQFF.

The table lists this clonotype with a few counts. J is TRBJ2-7 and V is TRBV7-2; perhaps TRBD2 as D (5 bases). Germline CDR1 and CDR2: SGHTA and FQGNSA. The CDR3 runs to 14 residues. Trimming took off 6 bases at V and 0 bases at J, with 12 bases between the two ends. The CDR3 sequence: CASRKKLDSYEQYF. As DNA, the CDR3 is TGTGCCAGCAGGAAGAAACTAGACTCCTACGAGCAGTACTTC.

The chain carries TRBV28 and TRBJ2-3; possibly TRBD1 or TRBD2 for D (6 bases each). V lost 3 bases, J lost 2 bases, and 15 bases lay in between. CDR3 length: 16 residues. The germline V gene has CDR1 MDHEN and CDR2 SYDVKM. The chain's CDR3 is CASSLETGAATDTQYF. CDR3 DNA sequence: TGTGCCAGCAGTTTGGAGACGGGGGCCGCCACAGATACGCAGTATTTT.

A note on this clonotype: The junction shows a germline mismatch at one end, possibly a read error. The rearrangement uses TRBV7-2 and TRBJ2-2; no clear D gene. This CDR3 contains 14 residues. Germline V gene lookup returns CDR1 SGHTA and CDR2 FQGNSA. This CDR3 reads CASSLEGITAELFF. The CDR3 nucleotides are TGTGCCAGCAGCTTAGAAGGGATCACCGCGGAGCTGTTTTTT. The full variable domain, in which reference TRBV7-2 and TRBJ2-2 provide the parts outside the CDR3, is GAGVSQSPSNKVTEKGKDVELRCDPISGHTALYWYRQSLGQGLEFLIYFQGNSAPDKSGLPSDRFSAERTGGSVSTLTIQRTQQEDSAVYLCASSLEGITAELFFGEGSRLTVL.

This clonotype appeared a single time. Here the CDR3 omits its conserved ending phenylalanine or tryptophan, so a read error is the likely source. The chain's CDR3 is CSVVAGPYNEQFS. CDR3 in DNA: TGCAGCGTTGTAGCGGGTCCCTACAATGAGCAGTTCTCC. The rearrangement joins TRBV29-1 to TRBJ2-1, with 7 bases lining up with TRBD2. The CDR3 is 13 residues long. Unmatched junction bases numbered 2, after V lost 4 bases and J lost 2 bases. Germline V gene lookup returns CDR1 SQVTM and CDR2 ANQGSEA.